The TCR beta chain described here comes from a study of cytomegalovirus exposure and HLA in healthy donors. Note on this clone: Its antigen is undetermined.

Researchers ran the PCR with 60 Vbeta and 13 Jbeta primers. The assay was immunoSEQ multiplex PCR, and TCRdb's table has in-frame clones only and misses some. Of tens of thousands of clones in the sample, more than 70% are singletons; the top ten hold 2% to 3%. Study-level points and caveats: Later analysis found that TCR beta chains associated with HLA were more clonally expanded than other, equally common chains. CMV serostatus was the sole immune exposure information available.

This CDR3 spans 17 amino acids. Germline loops: CDR1 SGHRS, CDR2 YFSETQ. V lost 4 bases, J lost 1 base, and 11 bases stayed unmatched. The rearrangement uses TRBV5-1 and TRBJ1-1; 9 nucleotides match TRBD1. The clonotype was recovered from a male donor in good health and CMV-seropositive. Sequences were obtained from PBMCs. CDR3 DNA: TGCGCCAGCAGCCTATCAGGGACAGGGTGGACGAACACTGAAGCTTTCTTT. It yields the protein CASSLSGTGWTNTEAFF.